This TCR beta chain was profiled in a study of T cell responses to AZD1222 COVID-19 vaccine. Findings and caveats of the study: After two AZD1222 doses, spike-specific TCR breadth and depth rose versus day 0. Across the whole spike, CD4 TCRs peaked at regions 160-218 and 743-854. Nearly half of spike-specific TCRs reportedly target unmutated variant regions. Females made up more of the donors, who were largely white British, and clonal diversity may have come out too low.

Sequencing was performed with immunoSEQ multiplex PCR; in TCRdb, only in-frame clones are kept and a portion is missing. The profile shows some 100,000 clones, about nine tenths of them singletons. About this clone itself: Antigen unknown.

Sample: peripheral blood, taken on day 0 of AZD1222 vaccination. This receptor was identified in an adult in good health.

As DNA, the CDR3 is TGTGCCAGTAGTATAAGGGTCAGCAGCTCCTATAATTCACCCCTCCACTTT. Protein product: CASSIRVSSSYNSPLHF. This rearrangement joins TRBV19 to TRBJ1-6, with unresolved D. The CDR3 runs 17 residues. V gave up 2 bases and J gave up 0 bases, with 11 bases separating them. CDR1 is LNHDA and CDR2 is SQIVND in the germline V gene (reference sequence).